These 10 T cell receptor beta chains were all obtained from the same sample, sequenced in a study of blood T cell repertoires in COVID-19. Sequenced by immunoSEQ multiplex PCR; TCRdb stores in-frame clones only, minus some. The sample contains under 350,000 clones, 86% of which appear only once. The sequenced sample consisted of PBMCs or T cells enriched from blood (not recorded which). The receptors here all came from a middle-aged woman with acute COVID-19.

DNA for the CDR3: TGTGCCAGCAGCTTAATGAGTCTCGGGGGCTACACCTTC. Protein sequence: CASSLMSLGGYTF. The chain carries TRBV7-8 and TRBJ1-2; D is unclear. V shed 2 bases and J shed 8 bases, with 12 bases lying between them. Germline CDR1 SGHVS, CDR2 FQNEAQ. The CDR3 length is 13 residues.

This chain joins TRBV19 and TRBJ1-1, with no clear D. CDR1 is LNHDA, CDR2 SQIVND, per germline (reference sequence). This CDR3 has 15 residues. With 6 bases removed from V and 0 bases from J, the gap between germline ends came to 14 bases. The CDR3 protein is CASRIDKALNTEAFF. The CDR3 DNA sequence: TGTGCCAGTAGGATCGACAAGGCTCTGAACACTGAAGCTTTCTTT.

The J gene is TRBJ2-5, the V gene TRBV7-2; no clear D gene. Germline V gene data show CDR1 as SGHTA and CDR2 as FQGNSA. The V end was cut by 3 bases, the J end by 4 bases, with 9 bases between. This CDR3 contains 13 residues. The CDR3 region has the DNA TGTGCCAGCAGCTTGGGCGAGCTAGAGACCCAGTACTTC. Translating gives CASSLGELETQYF.

The chain has TRBV28 and TRBJ1-1; D is possibly TRBD1 (5 bases). Trimming left V 3 bases short and J 0 bases short, with 8 bases between. CDR3 length: 14 residues. CDR1 and CDR2 (germline): MDHEN, SYDVKM. CDR3 sequence reads: CASSFPGMNTEAFF. The CDR3, as DNA: TGTGCCAGCAGTTTTCCAGGGATGAACACTGAAGCTTTCTTT. Full variable domain (outside the CDR3, taken from reference TRBV28 and TRBJ1-1): DVKVTQSSRYLVKRTGEKVFLECVQDMDHENMFWYRQDPGLGLRLIYFSYDVKMKEKGDIPEGYSVSREKKERFSLILESASTNQTSMYLCASSFPGMNTEAFFGQGTRLTVV.

V and J are TRBV4-2 and TRBJ2-7; 7 bases agree with TRBD2. Per the germline V gene, CDR1 is LGHNA and CDR2 is YNFKEQ. V trimming: 2 bases; J trimming: 2 bases; junction bases outside the gene matches: 6. The CDR3 is 15 amino acids. Here the CDR3 DNA reads TGTGCCAGCAGCCAAAAGGAGCGGGGTGCCTACGAGCAGTACTTC. This gives the protein CASSQKERGAYEQYF.

This clone came up once. This chain joins TRBV6-1 and TRBJ1-5, with D possibly TRBD1 on 5 matching bases. The CDR3 contains 14 residues. Trimming removed 7 bases at V and 5 bases at J, with 15 bases between. Germline V gene sequence: CDR1 MNHNS, CDR2 SASEGT. The CDR3 here is CASKNRQYYQPQHF. In DNA form, the CDR3 reads TGTGCCAGCAAAAATAGACAGTATTATCAGCCCCAGCATTTT.

The chain employs TRBV12-3 or TRBV12-4 and TRBJ1-2; 9 bases align to TRBD1. V lost 5 bases and J lost 7; bases outside the gene matches: 5. This CDR3 region has 13 residues. CDR3 region: CASSRTGDRGYTF. Written as DNA, the CDR3 is TGTGCCAGCAGTCGGACAGGGGATCGTGGCTACACCTTC.

Here the CDR3 DNA reads TGCGCCAGCAGCTTGGACAGGGCCACAGATACGCAGTATTTT. This translates into CASSLDRATDTQYF. This chain connects TRBV5-1 to TRBJ2-3; tentatively, D is TRBD1 (6 bases). This CDR3 contains 14 residues. V lost 0 bases and J lost 2, with 7 bases in between. The V gene's germline CDR1 is SGHRS and CDR2 YFSETQ. The entire variable domain, with the rest obtained from reference TRBV5-1 and TRBJ2-3, is as follows: KAGVTQTPRYLIKTRGQQVTLSCSPISGHRSVSWYQQTPGQGLQFLFEYFSETQRNKGNFPGRFSGRQFSNSRSEMNVSTLELGDSALYLCASSLDRATDTQYFGPGTRLTVL.

V usage is TRBV11-1 and J usage is TRBJ2-7, with 7 positions matching TRBD2. This CDR3 spans 15 amino acids. With 5 bases clipped from V and 2 bases from J, the junction kept 9 bases outside the gene matches. Germline assignment: CDR1 SGHAT and CDR2 FQDESV (reference sequence). DNA of the CDR3: TGTGCCAGCAGCCTTGTAGGCGGGAGCGCCTACGAGCAGTACTTC. It is translated as CASSLVGGSAYEQYF.

V gene TRBV3-1 (or the pseudogene TRBV3-2) combines with J gene TRBJ2-3; TRBD2 agrees at 9 bases. J was trimmed by 4 bases and V by 2 bases; bases with no gene match: 13. The CDR3 loop spans 18 amino acids. The germline V gene has CDR1 LGHDT and CDR2 YNNKEL (reference sequence). The CDR3 bases are TGTGCCAGCAGCCAAAAGGCTAGCGGGGACGTAAGGGCAGATACGCAGTATTTT. Its translation is CASSQKASGDVRADTQYF.